A selection of T cell receptor beta chains follows, all from one sample in a study of OX40 agonist ivuxolimab in advanced cancers. Sequencing used immunoSEQ multiplex PCR; TCRdb keeps in-frame clones, though not all of them. The sample shows about 54,000 clones, more than 85% of them seen only once. The sequences come from CD4+ or CD8+ T cells sorted from blood, collected in a trial of the OX40 agonist ivuxolimab. These receptor sequences come from an adult with an advanced solid tumor such as melanoma, head and neck, liver or kidney cancer. Both conserved end residues are part of each CDR3. D genes are given only for firm matches.

j_call	v_call	d_call	cdr3_aa	cdr3_nt
TRBJ1-1	TRBV7-9	NA	CASSLNEREAFF	TGTGCCAGCAGCTTAAATGAGCGGGAAGCTTTCTTT
TRBJ2-7	TRBV19	NA	CASSSLGQPYEQYF	TGTGCCAGTAGTAGCCTGGGACAACCCTACGAGCAGTACTTC
TRBJ1-4	TRBV30	NA	CAWAYTGGANEKLFF	TGTGCCTGGGCTTATACGGGGGGTGCTAATGAAAAACTGTTTTTT
TRBJ2-7	TRBV7-8	TRBD2	CASSLSSGFRREQYF	TGTGCCAGCAGCTTAAGTAGCGGGTTCCGACGCGAGCAGTACTTC
TRBJ2-7	TRBV7-9	NA	CASASVPYEQYF	TGTGCCAGCGCTAGCGTTCCCTACGAGCAGTACTTC
TRBJ2-7	TRBV4-1	NA	CASSQVGLHEQYF	TGCGCCAGCAGCCAAGTGGGTCTCCACGAGCAGTACTTC
TRBJ2-1	TRBV18	TRBD2	CASSPQGRGERAYNEQFF	TGTGCCAGCTCACCACAAGGCCGGGGGGAAAGGGCCTACAATGAGCAGTTCTTC
TRBJ2-3	TRBV28	TRBD1	CASSPWDRASTDTQYF	TGTGCCAGCAGTCCCTGGGACAGAGCTAGCACAGATACGCAGTATTTT
TRBJ2-7	TRBV19	TRBD2	CASGPGRGYEQYF	TGTGCCAGTGGTCCGGGGCGGGGGTACGAGCAGTACTTC
TRBJ2-1	TRBV28	TRBD2	CASSLTSGRYNEQFF	TGTGCCAGCAGCCTAACTAGCGGTCGTTACAATGAGCAGTTCTTC
TRBJ1-3	TRBV7-7	NA	CASSLAGGFTSLQGNTIYF	TGTGCTAGCAGCTTAGCTGGGGGATTCACGAGCTTGCAAGGAAACACCATATATTTT